This T cell receptor (beta chain) originates from a study of T cell responses to AZD1222 COVID-19 vaccine. About the research overall: Combined were second doses at about 4 or about 12 weeks. Study-level results: Of spike-specific TCRs, nearly half reportedly target regions left unmutated in variants. The CD4 TCRs associated with vaccination extended across spike and predominated at 160-218 and 743-854.

Profiled with immunoSEQ multiplex PCR; TCRdb holds only in-frame clones, not every one. The sample has under 200,000 clones; 88% are singletons. Comment on this clone: Antigen specificity is unknown.

This CDR3 has 13 residues. Trimming shortened V by 0 bases and J by 5 bases, and 8 bases separated the two germline ends. Germline assignment: CDR1 KGHSH and CDR2 LQKENI. Sequencing was performed on peripheral blood, taken on day 0 of AZD1222 vaccination. V gene TRBV18 combines with J gene TRBJ2-7, with no clear D. This TCR came from an adult in good health. CDR3 sequence (DNA): TGTGCCAGCTCACCACCCTCCCGGGACGAGCAGTACTTC. Its translation: CASSPPSRDEQYF.